Listed below are T cell receptor beta chains from one sample, sequenced in a study of breast tumors, draining lymph nodes, adjacent tissues. TCRdb ran MiXCR on the multiplex PCR reads and lists one entry per CDR3 protein. The data show approximately 210,000 distinct CDR3 sequences, nearly 35% seen once. Input material: axillary lymph node tissue. The receptors originated from a female donor with breast cancer. Some clones in this sample may be carry-over from other donors' samples. Each CDR3 is given with its conserved first and last residue. A D gene is named only where the DNA matches it firmly. A row's size may be missing; if present it is once, few, many or a size class.

D gene: TRBD2
J gene: TRBJ2-2
V gene: TRBV20-1
clone size: many
CDR3 DNA: TGCAGTGCTCGGACTAGCGGTACTAACACCGGGGAGCTGTTTTTT
CDR3 protein: CSARTSGTNTGELFF

D gene: TRBD1
J gene: TRBJ1-2
V gene: TRBV5-6
clone size: once
CDR3 DNA: TGTGCCAGCAGTTGGGACAGCAATCCGTTTGGTGGCTACACCTTC
CDR3 protein: CASSWDSNPFGGYTF

D gene: .
J gene: TRBJ1-5
V gene: TRBV20-1
clone size: .
CDR3 DNA: TGCAGTGCTGGGCTCTCGCGGGGGGTACAAGAGACCCAGCATTTT
CDR3 protein: CSAGLSRGVQETQHF

D gene: .
J gene: TRBJ1-4
V gene: TRBV14
clone size: many
CDR3 DNA: TGTGCCAGCAGCCAAGAAATCCCAGACAGGAATGAAAAACTGTTTTTT
CDR3 protein: CASSQEIPDRNEKLFF

D gene: .
J gene: TRBJ1-6
V gene: TRBV2
clone size: .
CDR3 DNA: TGTGCCAGCAGGGGGACTAGCGCTAATTCACCCCTCCACTTT
CDR3 protein: CASRGTSANSPLHF

D gene: .
J gene: TRBJ1-2
V gene: TRBV5-1
clone size: many
CDR3 DNA: TGCGCCAGCAGCCCCGTGGGGGACAACTATGGCTACACCTTC
CDR3 protein: CASSPVGDNYGYTF

D gene: TRBD2
J gene: TRBJ2-3
V gene: TRBV11-2
clone size: many
CDR3 DNA: TGTGCCAGCAGCTCAAGGACTAGCAAGAGCACAGATACGCAGTATTTT
CDR3 protein: CASSSRTSKSTDTQYF

D gene: TRBD1
J gene: TRBJ1-4
V gene: TRBV5-4
clone size: once
CDR3 DNA: TGTGCCAGCAGCTGGCCGCGGGGACAGGATGGTGAAAAACTGTTTTTT
CDR3 protein: CASSWPRGQDGEKLFF

D gene: TRBD1
J gene: TRBJ2-3
V gene: TRBV11-2
clone size: many
CDR3 DNA: TGTGCCAGCAGCCGGGACAGGGGGCGCGATACGCAGTATTTT
CDR3 protein: CASSRDRGRDTQYF

D gene: .
J gene: TRBJ2-6
V gene: TRBV9
clone size: .
CDR3 DNA: TGTGCCAGCAGCGTAGGTTCCGGGGGCAGAGGGGCCAACGTCCTGACTTTC
CDR3 protein: CASSVGSGGRGANVLTF

D gene: TRBD1
J gene: TRBJ1-5
V gene: TRBV19
clone size: many
CDR3 DNA: TGTGCCAGTAGTACCCGGGGACAGGGGGCGAGTGGTCAGCCCCAGCATTTT
CDR3 protein: CASSTRGQGASGQPQHF

D gene: TRBD2
J gene: TRBJ2-3
V gene: TRBV10-3
clone size: many
CDR3 DNA: TGTGCCATTGCTAGCGGGGGTAGGACAGATACGCAGTATTTT
CDR3 protein: CAIASGGRTDTQYF

D gene: TRBD2
J gene: TRBJ2-3
V gene: TRBV7-2
clone size: .
CDR3 DNA: TGTGCCAGCAGCTCGGGAGGGGCCGTTGCAGATACGCAGTATTTT
CDR3 protein: CASSSGGAVADTQYF

D gene: .
J gene: TRBJ2-3
V gene: TRBV5-8
clone size: many
CDR3 DNA: TGTGCCAGTTGGTTAGGGGGGAGTCCCACAGATACGCAGTATTTT
CDR3 protein: CASWLGGSPTDTQYF

D gene: .
J gene: TRBJ2-7
V gene: TRBV20-1
clone size: .
CDR3 DNA: TGCAGTGCTATGTCCGGGGGGCTAGGGGGGTTTGAGCAGTACTTC
CDR3 protein: CSAMSGGLGGFEQYF

D gene: TRBD2
J gene: TRBJ2-1
V gene: TRBV29-1
clone size: .
CDR3 DNA: TGCAGCACGACTAGCGGGGACGCACAGTTCTTC
CDR3 protein: CSTTSGDAQFF

D gene: .
J gene: TRBJ1-2
V gene: TRBV30
clone size: many
CDR3 DNA: TGTGCCTGGTCTCGCGGCCGGGGCTACACCTTC
CDR3 protein: CAWSRGRGYTF

D gene: TRBD2
J gene: TRBJ2-1
V gene: TRBV20-1
clone size: many
CDR3 DNA: TGCAGTGGGATGAGCGGGAGGTATGAGCAGTTCTTC
CDR3 protein: CSGMSGRYEQFF

D gene: TRBD2
J gene: TRBJ2-1
V gene: TRBV10-3
clone size: many
CDR3 DNA: TGTGCCATCATGGGCGGGGGGGCCACCAATGAGCAGTTCTTC
CDR3 protein: CAIMGGGATNEQFF

D gene: TRBD1
J gene: TRBJ1-6
V gene: TRBV7-3
clone size: .
CDR3 DNA: TGTGCCAGCAGCGCCCGGGACAGGGGGCTAAATTCACCCCTCCACTTT
CDR3 protein: CASSARDRGLNSPLHF

D gene: TRBD1
J gene: TRBJ1-3
V gene: TRBV20-1
clone size: .
CDR3 DNA: TGCAGTGCTAGGAGGACAGGGCAGGTTACTGGAAACACCATATATTTT
CDR3 protein: CSARRTGQVTGNTIYF

D gene: .
J gene: TRBJ2-7
V gene: TRBV11-3
clone size: many
CDR3 DNA: TGTGCCAGCAGCTTAGCCCTAATACGACAGCCCAATGACACTTACTTC
CDR3 protein: CASSLALIRQPNDTYF

D gene: .
J gene: TRBJ1-2
V gene: TRBV5-6
clone size: .
CDR3 DNA: TGTGCCAGCAGCTTGGATAACGGGGGCATTGGTGGCTACACCTTC
CDR3 protein: CASSLDNGGIGGYTF

D gene: .
J gene: TRBJ2-1
V gene: TRBV24-1
clone size: many
CDR3 DNA: TGTGCCACCAGTGATTCCCTTTATGAGCAGTTCTTC
CDR3 protein: CATSDSLYEQFF

D gene: .
J gene: TRBJ2-2
V gene: TRBV12-5
clone size: .
CDR3 DNA: TGTGCTAGTGGTTGCTGGGGGGGCAACACCGGGGAGCTGTTTTTT
CDR3 protein: CASGCWGGNTGELFF

D gene: TRBD1
J gene: TRBJ2-7
V gene: TRBV12-3/TRBV12-4
clone size: many
CDR3 DNA: TGTGCCAGCAGTTGGATGGGACAGGGTAAGAACGAGCAGTACTTC
CDR3 protein: CASSWMGQGKNEQYF

D gene: TRBD2
J gene: TRBJ2-1
V gene: TRBV11-2
clone size: many
CDR3 DNA: TGTGCCAGCAGCATGCCGGGTGCGGGAGGGTACAATGAGCAGTTCTTC
CDR3 protein: CASSMPGAGGYNEQFF

D gene: TRBD2
J gene: TRBJ2-5
V gene: TRBV2
clone size: many
CDR3 DNA: TGTGCCAGCAGCCCACGGGAGGGGTTCTACCCACAAGAGACCCAGTACTTC
CDR3 protein: CASSPREGFYPQETQYF

D gene: .
J gene: TRBJ2-2
V gene: TRBV6-1
clone size: few
CDR3 DNA: TGTGCCAGCAGACTGGGGGTGTCCGGGGAGCTGTTTTTT
CDR3 protein: CASRLGVSGELFF

D gene: .
J gene: TRBJ2-3
V gene: TRBV10-1
clone size: .
CDR3 DNA: TGCGCCAGCAAATCGGACTTAAAGACAGATACGCAGTATTTT
CDR3 protein: CASKSDLKTDTQYF

D gene: TRBD2
J gene: TRBJ2-3
V gene: TRBV20-1
clone size: .
CDR3 DNA: TGCAGTGCTTCCTTAGCGGGGGAGACAGATACGCAGTATTTT
CDR3 protein: CSASLAGETDTQYF

D gene: .
J gene: TRBJ1-6
V gene: TRBV11-2
clone size: many
CDR3 DNA: TGTGCCAGCAGCTCCTCTCGCCCTGGGGGTTCACCCCTCCACTTT
CDR3 protein: CASSSSRPGGSPLHF

D gene: .
J gene: TRBJ2-1
V gene: TRBV5-6
clone size: .
CDR3 DNA: TGTGCCAGCAGCTTTAGTAGGGCGTGGGAGCAGTTCTTC
CDR3 protein: CASSFSRAWEQFF

D gene: TRBD1
J gene: TRBJ2-2
V gene: TRBV7-2
clone size: .
CDR3 DNA: TGTGCCAGCAGCTTAGGACAGGGGTTT
CDR3 protein: CASSLGQGF

D gene: .
J gene: TRBJ2-7
V gene: TRBV15
clone size: .
CDR3 DNA: TGTGCCACCAGCAGAGATCGGGCTACTAGCAGCTACGAGCAGTACTTC
CDR3 protein: CATSRDRATSSYEQYF

D gene: TRBD1
J gene: TRBJ2-7
V gene: TRBV6-6
clone size: .
CDR3 DNA: TGTGCCAGCCATAAACAGGGGATGTCCTACGAGCAGTACTTC
CDR3 protein: CASHKQGMSYEQYF

D gene: TRBD2
J gene: TRBJ2-3
V gene: TRBV6-4
clone size: many
CDR3 DNA: TGTGCCAGCAGTGTTAGCGGGAGCACAGATACGCAGTATTTT
CDR3 protein: CASSVSGSTDTQYF

D gene: TRBD2
J gene: TRBJ2-1
V gene: TRBV19
clone size: .
CDR3 DNA: TGTGCCAGTAGTCCACCCCCCCAGCGGGGGAGTCATGAGCAGTTCTTC
CDR3 protein: CASSPPPQRGSHEQFF

D gene: TRBD1
J gene: TRBJ2-6
V gene: TRBV6-5
clone size: .
CDR3 DNA: TGTGCCAGCAGTTACTTAGGGACAGGCTCTGGGGCCAACGTCCTGACTTTC
CDR3 protein: CASSYLGTGSGANVLTF

D gene: .
J gene: TRBJ1-4
V gene: TRBV15
clone size: .
CDR3 DNA: TGTGCCACCAGCAGACAGATAGGTCCGTATGAAAAACTGTTTTTT
CDR3 protein: CATSRQIGPYEKLFF

D gene: TRBD1
J gene: TRBJ2-1
V gene: TRBV10-2
clone size: .
CDR3 DNA: TGCGCCAGCAGTGAAGGACAGGGGAACAATGAGCAGTTCTTC
CDR3 protein: CASSEGQGNNEQFF

D gene: TRBD1
J gene: TRBJ1-2
V gene: TRBV20-1
clone size: .
CDR3 DNA: TGCAGTGCTGAGACAGGACAGGGGAACTATGGCTACACCTTC
CDR3 protein: CSAETGQGNYGYTF

D gene: TRBD1
J gene: TRBJ1-5
V gene: TRBV12-5
clone size: many
CDR3 DNA: TGTGCTAGTGGTTTGGGGACAGGGGAGGATCAGCCCCAGCATTTT
CDR3 protein: CASGLGTGEDQPQHF

D gene: .
J gene: TRBJ1-2
V gene: TRBV3-1
clone size: few
CDR3 DNA: TGTGCCAGCAGCCAAGCCGGTGGTCGGCATGGCTACACCTTC
CDR3 protein: CASSQAGGRHGYTF

D gene: .
J gene: TRBJ1-4
V gene: TRBV4-1
clone size: once
CDR3 DNA: TGCGCCAGCAGCCGAGACATGTGGGGGGGACGTTACAATGAAAAACTGTTTTTT
CDR3 protein: CASSRDMWGGRYNEKLFF